This TCR beta chain was obtained from a study of CD4 and CD8 cells across lung adenocarcinoma regions. Localized lung adenocarcinoma, a non-small cell lung cancer, affected the donors. Trimming removed 6 bases at V and 2 bases at J, with 9 bases between. The CDR3 length is 13 residues. TCRdb reprocessed the PCR reads with MiXCR, giving one entry per CDR3 protein. The sample holds about 8,500 distinct CDR3 sequences, 40% to 50% seen once. The sequence derives from a female donor with lung adenocarcinoma. The CD4 and CD8 labels of this study may be unreliable. Material for sequencing was CD4+ T cells from the margin of a lung tumor. This chain joins TRBV12-3 or TRBV12-4 and TRBJ2-3; D is ambiguous. The CDR3 bases are TGTGCCAGCAGCCAAAGCTACACAGATACGCAGTATTTT. It encodes CASSQSYTDTQYF.